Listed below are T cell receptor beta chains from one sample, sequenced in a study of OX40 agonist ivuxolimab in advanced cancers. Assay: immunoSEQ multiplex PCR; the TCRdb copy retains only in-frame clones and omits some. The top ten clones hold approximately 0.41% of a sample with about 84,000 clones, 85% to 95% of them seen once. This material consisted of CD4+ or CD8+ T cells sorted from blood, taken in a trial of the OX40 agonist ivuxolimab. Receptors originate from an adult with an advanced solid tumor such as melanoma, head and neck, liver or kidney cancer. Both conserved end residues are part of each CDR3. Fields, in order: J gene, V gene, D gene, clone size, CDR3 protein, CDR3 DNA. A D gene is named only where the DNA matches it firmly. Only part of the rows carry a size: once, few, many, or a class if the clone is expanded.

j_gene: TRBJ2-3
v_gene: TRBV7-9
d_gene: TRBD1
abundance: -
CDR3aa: CASSQGGGSTDTQYF
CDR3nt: TGTGCCAGCAGCCAAGGGGGCGGGAGCACAGATACGCAGTATTTT

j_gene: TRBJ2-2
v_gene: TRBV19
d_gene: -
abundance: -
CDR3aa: CASSIRTGQTGGELFF
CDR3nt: TGTGCCAGTAGTATTCGAACAGGGCAAACAGGCGGGGAGCTGTTTTTT

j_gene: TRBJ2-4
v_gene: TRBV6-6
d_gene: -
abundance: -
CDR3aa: CASTNPGTKNIQYF
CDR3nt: TGTGCCAGCACGAACCCCGGGACCAAAAACATTCAGTACTTC

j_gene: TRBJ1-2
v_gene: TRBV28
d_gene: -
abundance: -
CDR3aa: CASSLRRSLPGGYTF
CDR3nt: TGTGCCAGCAGTTTGAGAAGGTCGCTTCCCGGCGGCTACACCTTC

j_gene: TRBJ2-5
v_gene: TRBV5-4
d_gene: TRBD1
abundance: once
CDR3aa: CASSFAGGGETQYF
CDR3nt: TGTGCCAGCAGCTTCGCAGGGGGCGGAGAGACCCAGTACTTC

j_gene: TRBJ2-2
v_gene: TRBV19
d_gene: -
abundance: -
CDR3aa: CASSMWSASTGELFF
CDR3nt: TGTGCCAGTAGTATGTGGTCAGCAAGCACCGGGGAGCTGTTTTTT

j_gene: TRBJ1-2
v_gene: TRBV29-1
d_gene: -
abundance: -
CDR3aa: CSVEDQVRRNYGYTF
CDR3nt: TGCAGCGTTGAAGACCAGGTCCGGCGGAACTATGGCTACACCTTC

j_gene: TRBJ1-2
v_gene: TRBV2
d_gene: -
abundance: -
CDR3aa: CASRGQGYGYTF
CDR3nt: TGTGCCAGCAGAGGTCAGGGCTATGGCTACACCTTC

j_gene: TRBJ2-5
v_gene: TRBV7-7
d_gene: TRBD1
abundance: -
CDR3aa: CASSPDPGQGTQYF
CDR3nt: TGTGCTAGCAGCCCCGACCCGGGACAGGGGACCCAGTACTTC

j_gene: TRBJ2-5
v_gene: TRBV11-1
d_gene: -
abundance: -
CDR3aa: CASSPPRGRGRPSETQYF
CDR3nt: TGTGCCAGCAGCCCCCCCCGCGGGCGGGGGCGCCCCTCGGAGACCCAGTACTTC

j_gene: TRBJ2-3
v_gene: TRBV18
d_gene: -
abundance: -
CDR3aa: CASSPPMGDTQYF
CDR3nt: TGTGCCAGCTCACCACCGATGGGAGATACGCAGTATTTT

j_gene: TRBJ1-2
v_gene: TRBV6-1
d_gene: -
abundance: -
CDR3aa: CASSEARQSSGYTF
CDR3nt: TGTGCCAGCAGTGAAGCTCGTCAGTCTAGCGGCTACACCTTC

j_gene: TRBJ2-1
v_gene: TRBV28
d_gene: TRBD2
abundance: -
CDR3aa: CASSLSSAGGSYNEQFF
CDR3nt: TGTGCCAGCAGTTTATCCTCAGCGGGGGGCTCCTACAATGAGCAGTTCTTC

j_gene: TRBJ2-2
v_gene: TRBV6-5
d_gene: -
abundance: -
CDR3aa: CASSQSYGHTGELFF
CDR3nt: TGTGCCAGCAGCCAGAGTTACGGTCACACCGGGGAGCTGTTTTTT

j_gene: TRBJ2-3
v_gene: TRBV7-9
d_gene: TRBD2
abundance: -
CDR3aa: CASSCKRGGRDTQYF
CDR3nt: TGTGCCAGCAGCTGTAAGCGGGGGGGCCGGGATACGCAGTATTTT

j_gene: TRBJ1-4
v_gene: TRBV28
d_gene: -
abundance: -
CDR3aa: CASSSLAGHPGEKLFF
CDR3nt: TGTGCCAGCAGTTCCTTGGCGGGGCACCCGGGTGAAAAACTGTTTTTT

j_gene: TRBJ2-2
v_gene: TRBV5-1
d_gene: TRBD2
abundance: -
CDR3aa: CASSFQGLAGFTGELFF
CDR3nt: TGCGCCAGCAGCTTCCAAGGACTAGCGGGTTTCACCGGGGAGCTGTTTTTT

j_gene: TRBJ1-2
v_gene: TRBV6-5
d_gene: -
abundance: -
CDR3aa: CASSPGTTYGYTF
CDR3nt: TGTGCCAGCAGTCCCGGGACAACCTATGGCTACACCTTC

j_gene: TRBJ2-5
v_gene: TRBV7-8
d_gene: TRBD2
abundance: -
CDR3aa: CASSRGEASGGQETQYF
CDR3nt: TGTGCCAGCAGCCGGGGGGAGGCTAGCGGGGGACAAGAGACCCAGTACTTC

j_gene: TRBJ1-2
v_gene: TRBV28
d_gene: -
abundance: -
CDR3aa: CATESPNPGPKGYTF
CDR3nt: TGTGCCACCGAATCGCCAAACCCGGGCCCTAAGGGCTACACCTTC

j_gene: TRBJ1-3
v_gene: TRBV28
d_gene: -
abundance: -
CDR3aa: CASTLTGAGNTIYF
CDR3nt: TGTGCCAGCACCCTGACTGGGGCTGGAAACACCATATATTTT

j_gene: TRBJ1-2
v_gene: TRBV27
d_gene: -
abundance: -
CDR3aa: CASSSHYAQGYYGYTF
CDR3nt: TGTGCCAGCAGTTCCCATTACGCACAGGGATACTATGGCTACACCTTC

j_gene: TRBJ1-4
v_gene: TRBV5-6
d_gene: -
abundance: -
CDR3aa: CASSLALEGVWGKLFF
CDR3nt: TGTGCCAGCAGCTTGGCCCTGGAGGGTGTTTGGGGAAAACTGTTTTTT

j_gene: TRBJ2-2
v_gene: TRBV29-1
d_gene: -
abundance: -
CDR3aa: CSVDGVANTGELFF
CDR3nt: TGCAGCGTTGACGGGGTGGCGAACACCGGGGAGCTGTTTTTT

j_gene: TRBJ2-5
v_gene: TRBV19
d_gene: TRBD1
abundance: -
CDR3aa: CASSPGTGVGETQYF
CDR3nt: TGTGCCAGTAGCCCTGGGACAGGGGTGGGGGAGACCCAGTACTTC

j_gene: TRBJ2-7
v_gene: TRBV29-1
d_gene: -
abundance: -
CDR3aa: CSVEFVSEQYF
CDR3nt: TGCAGCGTCGAATTTGTAAGCGAGCAGTACTTC

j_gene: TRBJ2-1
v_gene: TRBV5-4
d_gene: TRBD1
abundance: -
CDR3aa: CASSRDRRNEQFF
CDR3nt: TGTGCCAGCAGCCGGGACAGACGAAATGAGCAGTTCTTC

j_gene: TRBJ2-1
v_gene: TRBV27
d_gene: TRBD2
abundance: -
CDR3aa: CASSLYLAGVNEQFF
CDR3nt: TGTGCCAGCAGTTTATACCTAGCGGGAGTGAATGAGCAGTTCTTC

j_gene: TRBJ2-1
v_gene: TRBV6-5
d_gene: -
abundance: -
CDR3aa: CASSWGESSYNEQFF
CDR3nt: TGTGCCAGCAGTTGGGGGGAAAGCTCCTACAATGAGCAGTTCTTC

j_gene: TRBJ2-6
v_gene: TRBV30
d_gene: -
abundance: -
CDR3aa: CAWSVPHGALSGANVLTF
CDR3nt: TGTGCCTGGAGTGTACCCCACGGTGCACTCTCTGGGGCCAACGTCCTGACTTTC

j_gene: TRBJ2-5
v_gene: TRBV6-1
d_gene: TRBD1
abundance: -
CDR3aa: CASRGLTGKETQYF
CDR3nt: TGTGCCAGCAGAGGTTTGACAGGGAAAGAGACCCAGTACTTC

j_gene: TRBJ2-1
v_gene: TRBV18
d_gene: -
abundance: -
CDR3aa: CASSALGDNEQFF
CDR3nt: TGTGCCAGCTCGGCGCTGGGGGACAATGAGCAGTTCTTC

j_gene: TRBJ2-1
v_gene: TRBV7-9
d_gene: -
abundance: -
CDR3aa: CASSGESYEQFF
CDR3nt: TGTGCCAGCAGCGGCGAATCCTATGAGCAGTTCTTC

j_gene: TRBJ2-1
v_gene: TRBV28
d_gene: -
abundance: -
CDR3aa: CASSPDQPSSYNEQFF
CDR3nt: TGTGCCAGCAGTCCCGATCAGCCAAGCTCCTACAATGAGCAGTTCTTC

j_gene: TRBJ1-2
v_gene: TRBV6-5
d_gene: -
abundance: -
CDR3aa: CASSYQDSGGYTF
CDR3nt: TGTGCCAGCAGTTACCAGGATTCTGGCGGCTACACCTTC

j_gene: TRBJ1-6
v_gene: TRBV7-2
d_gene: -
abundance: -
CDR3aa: CASSLVARFNSPLHF
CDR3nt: TGTGCCAGCAGCTTAGTCGCGCGGTTTAATTCACCCCTCCACTTT

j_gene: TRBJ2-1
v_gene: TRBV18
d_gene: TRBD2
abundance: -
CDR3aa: CASSSPNSGRAGNEQFF
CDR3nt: TGTGCCAGCTCATCCCCCAACAGCGGGAGGGCCGGGAATGAGCAGTTCTTC

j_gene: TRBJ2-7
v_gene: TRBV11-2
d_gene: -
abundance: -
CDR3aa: CASSSGPTSSYEQYF
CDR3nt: TGTGCCAGCAGCTCGGGGCCGACTAGTTCCTACGAGCAGTACTTC

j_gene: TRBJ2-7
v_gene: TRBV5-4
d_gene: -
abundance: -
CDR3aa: CASTSNTFTPPYEQYF
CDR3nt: TGTGCCAGCACCTCCAACACGTTTACCCCCCCATACGAGCAGTACTTC

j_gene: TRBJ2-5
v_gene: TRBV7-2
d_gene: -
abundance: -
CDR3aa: CASSPFQRGEGETQYF
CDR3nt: TGTGCCAGCAGCCCCTTTCAGAGGGGGGAGGGAGAGACCCAGTACTTC

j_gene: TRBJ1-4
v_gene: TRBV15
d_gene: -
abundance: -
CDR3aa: CATSRDGTATNEKLFF
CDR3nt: TGTGCCACCAGCAGAGACGGAACCGCAACTAATGAAAAACTGTTTTTT

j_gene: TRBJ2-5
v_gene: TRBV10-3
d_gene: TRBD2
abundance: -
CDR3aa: CASGTSEQETQYF
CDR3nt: TGTGCCAGTGGGACTAGCGAACAAGAGACCCAGTACTTC

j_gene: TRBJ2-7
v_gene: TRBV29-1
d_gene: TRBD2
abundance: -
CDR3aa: CSVGSIGASGSHEQYF
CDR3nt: TGCAGCGTTGGTTCGATTGGGGCTAGCGGGAGTCACGAGCAGTACTTC

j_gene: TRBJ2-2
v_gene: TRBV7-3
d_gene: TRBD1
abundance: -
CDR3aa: CASSPVVGQGNTGELFF
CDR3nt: TGTGCCAGCAGCCCAGTGGTAGGACAGGGTAACACCGGGGAGCTGTTTTTT

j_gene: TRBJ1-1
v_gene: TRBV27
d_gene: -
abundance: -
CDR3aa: CASRAGDRSYTEAFF
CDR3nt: TGTGCCAGCAGAGCCGGTGACAGATCCTACACTGAAGCTTTCTTT

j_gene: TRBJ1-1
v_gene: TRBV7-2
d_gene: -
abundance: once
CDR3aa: CAGSLLGAPDTEAFF
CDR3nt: TGTGCCGGCAGCTTATTGGGGGCGCCGGACACTGAAGCTTTCTTT

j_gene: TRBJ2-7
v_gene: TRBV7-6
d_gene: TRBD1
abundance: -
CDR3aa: CASSSKKGGSRPFQQYF
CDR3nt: TGTGCCAGCAGCTCGAAAAAAGGGGGCAGTAGGCCTTTCCAGCAGTACTTC

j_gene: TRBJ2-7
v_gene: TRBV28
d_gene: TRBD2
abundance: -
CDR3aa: CASTLGTSVYEQYF
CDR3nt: TGTGCCAGCACCTTGGGGACTAGCGTCTACGAGCAGTACTTC

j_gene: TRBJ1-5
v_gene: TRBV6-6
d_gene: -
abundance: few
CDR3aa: CASALISGQPQHF
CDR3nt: TGTGCCAGCGCTCTTATTAGTGGTCAGCCCCAGCATTTT

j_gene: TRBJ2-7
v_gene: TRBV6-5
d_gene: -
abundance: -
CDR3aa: CASSKIGRTPYEQYF
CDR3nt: TGTGCCAGCAGTAAGATAGGACGGACCCCTTACGAGCAGTACTTC

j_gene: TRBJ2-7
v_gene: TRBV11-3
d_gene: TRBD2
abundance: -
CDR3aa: CASSLRGASGREQYF
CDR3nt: TGTGCCAGCAGCTTAAGAGGGGCTAGCGGGAGAGAGCAGTACTTC

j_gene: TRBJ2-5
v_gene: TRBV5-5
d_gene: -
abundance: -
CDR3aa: CASKEGETQYF
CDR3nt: TGTGCCAGCAAGGAGGGAGAGACCCAGTACTTC